This T cell receptor beta chain was retrieved from a study of cytomegalovirus exposure and HLA in healthy donors. Study-wide results and caveats: Three chains tied to CMV proved CMV antigen-specific in vitro. The dataset shows that most TCR sequences were rare, while some public TCRs occurred in many donors.

The V and J ends lost 5 bases and 13 bases, in that order; junction bases with no gene match: 22. The CDR3 totals 18 residues. Looked up from germline, CDR1 is SGHVS and CDR2 is FNYEAQ. The table lists this clone with a few counts. Its matching antigen is unknown. The PCR made use of 60 Vbeta and 13 Jbeta primers. This table comes from immunoSEQ multiplex PCR, and its TCRdb copy is limited to in-frame clones, with some not included. The data hold tens of thousands of clones, with 76% observed a single time. The chain combines TRBV7-6 with TRBJ2-1; 11 bases fit TRBD2. The sample consisted of PBMCs. This sequence was found in a male donor in good health and CMV-seronegative. CDR3 amino acids: CASSPREVLAGGASPQFF. The CDR3 DNA is TGTGCCAGCAGCCCCAGAGAGGTGCTAGCGGGGGGTGCGTCCCCCCAGTTCTTC.